The 2 T cell receptor beta chains reported below all come from one sample, sequenced in a study of spatial heterogeneity in lung cancer. Time point here: blood at routine non-recurrence follow-up after resection. TCRdb re-analysed the 5' RACE reads in MiXCR, keeping a single row per CDR3 protein. The repertoire includes about 10,000 distinct CDR3 sequences, under 25% of them detected once, and about 48% sits in the top ten. The sequencing here drew on PBMCs, taken at follow-up. These receptors all come from a male donor with early-stage non-small cell lung cancer.

This clonotype is labeled medium-sized. This chain connects TRBV7-3 to TRBJ1-1, with unresolved D. The CDR3 extends over 13 amino acids. Trimming took off 2 bases at V and 2 bases at J, with 6 bases between the two ends. CDR1 and CDR2 (germline): SGHTA, FQGTGA. In DNA, the CDR3 is TGTGCCAGCAGCTTATATATTAACACTGAAGCTTTCTTT. This sequence encodes CASSLYINTEAFF.

This clonotype was observed a handful of times. This chain connects TRBV18 to TRBJ2-3; D not resolved. Germline V gene lookup returns CDR1 KGHSH and CDR2 LQKENI. V lost 2 bases, J lost 3 bases, and 9 bases lay in between. This CDR3 comprises 14 residues. The CDR3 is CASSPSLTTDTQYF. DNA of the CDR3: TGTGCCAGCTCACCATCATTGACGACAGATACGCAGTATTTT.